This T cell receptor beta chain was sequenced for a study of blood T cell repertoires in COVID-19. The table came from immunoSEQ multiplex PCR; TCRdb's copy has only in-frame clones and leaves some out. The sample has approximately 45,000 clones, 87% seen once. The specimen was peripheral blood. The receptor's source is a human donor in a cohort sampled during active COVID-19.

The DNA for the CDR3 is TGCAGTGCTAGTCGAGTAGGGGCTTACGAGCAGTACTTC. It yields the protein CSASRVGAYEQYF. The chain links TRBV20-1 to TRBJ2-7, with D tentatively TRBD1 (5 bases). The V gene's germline CDR1 is DFQATT and CDR2 SNEGSKA (reference sequence). Trimming cost V 3 bases and J 4 bases, with 13 bases left between them. The CDR3 extends over 13 amino acids.